The text below deals with one TCR beta chain. This specimen belongs to a study of control samples from healthy donors and cancer patients. Sequenced by immunoSEQ multiplex PCR; TCRdb stores in-frame clones only, minus some. This table has tens of thousands of clones, around 87% appearing once. Trimming took off 1 base at V and 0 bases at J, with 10 bases between the two ends. There are 16 residues in the CDR3. Germline V lookup: CDR1 MGHRA, CDR2 YSYEKL. The TCR comes from a man in his sixties with head and neck cancer. V usage is TRBV4-1 and J usage is TRBJ2-1; D is ambiguous. The sequenced sample was PBMCs. The DNA for the CDR3 is TGCGCCAGCAGCCAAGGTTTCTTTAGCTCCTACAATGAGCAGTTCTTC. Translation gives CASSQGFFSSYNEQFF.